This TCR beta chain was obtained from a study of T cells after yellow fever vaccination. A 5'RACE template-switching step, the method used to make TCR cDNA, added a universal primer site and UMIs. TCRdb redid the calling of the 5' RACE reads with MiXCR, one entry per CDR3 protein. The sample records some 350,000 distinct CDR3 sequences, almost 4% being singletons. CDR1 SNHLY and CDR2 FYNNEI come from the germline V gene. The V and J ends lost 6 bases and 6 bases, in that order; junction bases with no gene match: 4. The CDR3 has 14 amino acids. This clonotype was found many times. Its antigen is still unknown. Study-level results: Abundant bulk-derived clonotypes could contaminate FACS-sorted repertoires.

This sequence joins TRBV2 and TRBJ1-6; TRBD1 aligns across 8 bases. This receptor was taken from a man between 18 and 35 years old who received the YFV17D yellow fever vaccine. This material consisted of PBMCs, taken 5 days after the yellow fever booster vaccination. In DNA form, the CDR3 reads TGTGCCAGCAGGGGGACAGGTTCTAATTCACCCCTCCACTTT. This encodes CASRGTGSNSPLHF.